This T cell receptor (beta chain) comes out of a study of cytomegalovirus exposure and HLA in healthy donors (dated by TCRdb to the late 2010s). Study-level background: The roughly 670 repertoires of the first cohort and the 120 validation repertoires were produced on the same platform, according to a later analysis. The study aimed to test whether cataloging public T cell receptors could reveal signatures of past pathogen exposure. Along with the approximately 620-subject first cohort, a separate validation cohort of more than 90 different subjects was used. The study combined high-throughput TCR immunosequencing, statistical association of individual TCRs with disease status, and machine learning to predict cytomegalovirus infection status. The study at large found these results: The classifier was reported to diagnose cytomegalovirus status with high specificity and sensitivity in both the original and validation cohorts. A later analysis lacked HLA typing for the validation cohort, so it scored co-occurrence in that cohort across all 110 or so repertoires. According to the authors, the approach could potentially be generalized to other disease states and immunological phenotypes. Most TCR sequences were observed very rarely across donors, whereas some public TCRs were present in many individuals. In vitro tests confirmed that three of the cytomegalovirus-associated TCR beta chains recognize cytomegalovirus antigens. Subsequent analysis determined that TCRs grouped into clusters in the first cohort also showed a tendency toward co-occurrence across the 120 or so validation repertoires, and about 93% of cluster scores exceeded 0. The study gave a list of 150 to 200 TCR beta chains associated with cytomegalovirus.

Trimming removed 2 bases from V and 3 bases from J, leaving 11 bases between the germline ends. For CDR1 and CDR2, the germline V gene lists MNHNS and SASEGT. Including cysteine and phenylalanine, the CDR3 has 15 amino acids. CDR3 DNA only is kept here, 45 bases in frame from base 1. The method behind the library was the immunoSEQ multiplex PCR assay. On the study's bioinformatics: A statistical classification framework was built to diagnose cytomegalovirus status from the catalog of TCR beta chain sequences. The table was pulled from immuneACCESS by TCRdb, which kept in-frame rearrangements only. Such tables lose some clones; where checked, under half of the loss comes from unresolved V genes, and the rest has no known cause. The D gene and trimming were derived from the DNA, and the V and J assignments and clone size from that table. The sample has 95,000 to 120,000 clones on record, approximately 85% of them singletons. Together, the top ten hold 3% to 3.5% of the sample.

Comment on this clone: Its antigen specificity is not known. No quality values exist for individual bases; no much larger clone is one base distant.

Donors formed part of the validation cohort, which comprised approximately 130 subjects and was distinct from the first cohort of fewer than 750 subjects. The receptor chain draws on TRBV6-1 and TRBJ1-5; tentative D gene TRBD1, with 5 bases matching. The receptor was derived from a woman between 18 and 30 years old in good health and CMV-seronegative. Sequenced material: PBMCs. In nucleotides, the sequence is TGTGCCAGCAGTGAATACGGCAGGGCCAATCAGCCCCAGCATTTT. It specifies CASSEYGRANQPQHF.